A selection of T cell receptor beta chains follows, all from one sample in a study of T cells in Graves' hyperthyroidism and ophthalmopathy. TCRdb re-analysed the multiplex PCR reads in MiXCR, keeping a single row per CDR3 protein. The table shows about 460,000 distinct CDR3 sequences, with roughly 22% occurring only once. The sample comprised blood. The origin of the receptors is a woman in her seventies with Graves' ophthalmopathy. Each CDR3 is given with its conserved first and last residue. The order of the fields is CDR3 DNA, CDR3 protein, clone size, J gene, D gene, CDR3 length, V gene. The D gene is left open where the match is weak. Some rows mark clone size as missing; the rest say once, few, many or name a class of expanded clone.

cdr3_nt: TGTGCCAGCAGACTTAGGACAGGGGTCACAGATACGCAGTATTTT; cdr3_aa: CASRLRTGVTDTQYF; clone_size: few; j_call: TRBJ2-3; d_call: TRBD1; cdr3_length: 15; v_call: TRBV27
cdr3_nt: TGTGCCAGCTCACCACCGCTAGCGGGAGCCTACAATGAGCAGTTCTTC; cdr3_aa: CASSPPLAGAYNEQFF; clone_size: .; j_call: TRBJ2-1; d_call: TRBD2; cdr3_length: 16; v_call: TRBV28
cdr3_nt: TGCAGTGCTATACACGACGCCCAAGAGACCCAGTACTTC; cdr3_aa: CSAIHDAQETQYF; clone_size: few; j_call: TRBJ2-5; d_call: .; cdr3_length: 13; v_call: TRBV20-1
cdr3_nt: TGTGCCAGCAGTGAAGAGGTGGGAGGAGAGACCCAGTACTTC; cdr3_aa: CASSEEVGGETQYF; clone_size: many; j_call: TRBJ2-5; d_call: .; cdr3_length: 14; v_call: TRBV2
cdr3_nt: TGTGCCAGCAAGAATCGACAGGGGGGGTCGACTGAAGCTTTCTTT; cdr3_aa: CASKNRQGGSTEAFF; clone_size: few; j_call: TRBJ1-1; d_call: TRBD1; cdr3_length: 15; v_call: TRBV5-5
cdr3_nt: TGTGCCAGCAGTTTATTCCCTATACAGGGGGCGCGCGCTGAAGCTTTCTTT; cdr3_aa: CASSLFPIQGARAEAFF; clone_size: .; j_call: TRBJ1-1; d_call: TRBD1; cdr3_length: 17; v_call: TRBV27
cdr3_nt: TGCAGTGCTACAGGGCGCTATGGCTACACCTTC; cdr3_aa: CSATGRYGYTF; clone_size: few; j_call: TRBJ1-2; d_call: .; cdr3_length: 11; v_call: TRBV20-1
cdr3_nt: TGTGCCAGCTCACCAGCAGGGATTAACTATGGCTACACCTTC; cdr3_aa: CASSPAGINYGYTF; clone_size: .; j_call: TRBJ1-2; d_call: .; cdr3_length: 14; v_call: TRBV18
cdr3_nt: TGTGCCACCTCCAGGGAACCCAATATACGGGCGCAGTATTTT; cdr3_aa: CATSREPNIRAQYF; clone_size: .; j_call: TRBJ2-3; d_call: .; cdr3_length: 14; v_call: TRBV6-2/TRBV6-3
cdr3_nt: TGTGCCAGCAGTACTAGGACAGGGGATCCCGGGGAGCTGTTTTTT; cdr3_aa: CASSTRTGDPGELFF; clone_size: .; j_call: TRBJ2-2; d_call: TRBD1; cdr3_length: 15; v_call: TRBV9
cdr3_nt: TGTGCCACCAGCAGAGGAAGGAGACATAGCAATCAGCCCCAGCATTTT; cdr3_aa: CATSRGRRHSNQPQHF; clone_size: .; j_call: TRBJ1-5; d_call: .; cdr3_length: 16; v_call: TRBV15